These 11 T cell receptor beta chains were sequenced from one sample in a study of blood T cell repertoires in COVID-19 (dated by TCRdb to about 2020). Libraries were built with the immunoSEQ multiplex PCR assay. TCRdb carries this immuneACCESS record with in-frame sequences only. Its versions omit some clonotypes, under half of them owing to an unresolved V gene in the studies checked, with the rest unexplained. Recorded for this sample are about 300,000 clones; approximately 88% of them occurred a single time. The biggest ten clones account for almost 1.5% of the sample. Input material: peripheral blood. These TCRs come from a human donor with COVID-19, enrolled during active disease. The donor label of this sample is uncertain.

CDR3: CASSSRRERRNTGELFF. In DNA form, the CDR3 reads TGTGCCAGTAGTAGTCGACGAGAGCGGAGAAACACCGGGGAGCTGTTTTTT. This chain joins TRBV19 and TRBJ2-2; D might be TRBD2 (5 bases). CDR1 and CDR2 (germline): LNHDA, SQIVND (reference sequence). The CDR3 has 17 residues. The V end was cut by 4 bases, the J end by 2 bases, with 17 bases between.

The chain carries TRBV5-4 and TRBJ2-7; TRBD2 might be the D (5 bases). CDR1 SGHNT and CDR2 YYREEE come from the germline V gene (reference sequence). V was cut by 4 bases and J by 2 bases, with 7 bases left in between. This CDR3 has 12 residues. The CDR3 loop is CASSTGAYEQYF. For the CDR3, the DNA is TGTGCCAGCAGCACCGGGGCCTACGAGCAGTACTTC.

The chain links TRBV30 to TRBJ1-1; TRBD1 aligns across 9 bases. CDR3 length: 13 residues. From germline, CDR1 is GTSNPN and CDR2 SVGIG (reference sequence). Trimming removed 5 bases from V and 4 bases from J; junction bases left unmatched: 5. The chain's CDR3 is CAWLRDRVTEAFF. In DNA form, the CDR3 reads TGTGCCTGGCTCCGGGACAGGGTCACTGAAGCTTTCTTT.

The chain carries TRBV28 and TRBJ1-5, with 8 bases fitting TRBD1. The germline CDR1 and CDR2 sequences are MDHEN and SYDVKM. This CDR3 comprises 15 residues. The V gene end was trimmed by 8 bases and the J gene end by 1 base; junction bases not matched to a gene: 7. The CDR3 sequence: CASHPGGMSNQPQHF. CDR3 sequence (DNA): TGTGCCAGCCATCCAGGGGGCATGAGCAATCAGCCCCAGCATTTT. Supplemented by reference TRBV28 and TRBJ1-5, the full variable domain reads DVKVTQSSRYLVKRTGEKVFLECVQDMDHENMFWYRQDPGLGLRLIYFSYDVKMKEKGDIPEGYSVSREKKERFSLILESASTNQTSMYLCASHPGGMSNQPQHFGDGTRLSIL.

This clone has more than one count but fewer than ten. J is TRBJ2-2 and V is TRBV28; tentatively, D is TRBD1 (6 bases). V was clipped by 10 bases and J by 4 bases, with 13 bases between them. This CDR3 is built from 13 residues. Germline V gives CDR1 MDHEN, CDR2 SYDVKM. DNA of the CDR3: TGTGCCACGGTACAGGGATCCACCGGGGAGCTGTTTTTT. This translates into CATVQGSTGELFF.

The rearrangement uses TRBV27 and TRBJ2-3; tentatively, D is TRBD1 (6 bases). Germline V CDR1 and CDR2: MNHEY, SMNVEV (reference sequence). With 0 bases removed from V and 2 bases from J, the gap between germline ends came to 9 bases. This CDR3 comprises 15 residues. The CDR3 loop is CASSLSWDNTDTQYF. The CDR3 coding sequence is TGTGCCAGCAGTTTATCTTGGGACAACACAGATACGCAGTATTTT.

CDR3 nucleotides: TGTGCCAGCAGTTCCCCGGGTTTATTTTTCGGGGAGCTGTTTTTT. It encodes CASSSPGLFFGELFF. The rearrangement links TRBV28 to TRBJ2-2; D remains ambiguous. Germline V gives CDR1 MDHEN, CDR2 SYDVKM. V was cut by 4 bases and J by 7 bases, with 16 bases left in between. The CDR3 consists of 15 residues.

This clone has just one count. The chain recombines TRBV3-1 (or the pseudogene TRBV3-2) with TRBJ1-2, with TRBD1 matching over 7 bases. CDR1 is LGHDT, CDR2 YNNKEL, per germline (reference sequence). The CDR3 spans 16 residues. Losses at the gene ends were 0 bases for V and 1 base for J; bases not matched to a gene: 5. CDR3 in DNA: TGTGCCAGCAGCCAAGATTCCGGGACAGTTAACTATGGCTACACCTTC. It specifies CASSQDSGTVNYGYTF.

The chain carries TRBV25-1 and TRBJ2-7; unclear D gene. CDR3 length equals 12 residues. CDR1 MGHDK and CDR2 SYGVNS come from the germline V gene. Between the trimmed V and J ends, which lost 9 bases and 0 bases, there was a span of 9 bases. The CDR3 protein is CARRWSSYEQYF. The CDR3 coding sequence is TGTGCCAGACGCTGGAGCTCCTACGAGCAGTACTTC.

The CDR3 nucleotides are TGTGCCAGCAGATTTCTTACAGGGACCGGGGAGCTGTTTTTT. It codes for CASRFLTGTGELFF. The chain joins TRBV6-4 to TRBJ2-2; D is perhaps TRBD1 (6 bases). Trimming left V 6 bases short and J 5 bases short, with 13 bases between. The CDR3 is 14 amino acids. CDR1 and CDR2 (germline): MRHNA, SNTAGT.

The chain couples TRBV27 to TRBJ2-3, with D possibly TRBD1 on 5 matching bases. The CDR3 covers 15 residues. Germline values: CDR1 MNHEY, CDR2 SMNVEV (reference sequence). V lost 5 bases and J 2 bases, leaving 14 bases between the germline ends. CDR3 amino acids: CASSPFDRITDTQYF. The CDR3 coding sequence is TGTGCCAGCAGTCCCTTCGACAGAATCACAGATACGCAGTATTTT.